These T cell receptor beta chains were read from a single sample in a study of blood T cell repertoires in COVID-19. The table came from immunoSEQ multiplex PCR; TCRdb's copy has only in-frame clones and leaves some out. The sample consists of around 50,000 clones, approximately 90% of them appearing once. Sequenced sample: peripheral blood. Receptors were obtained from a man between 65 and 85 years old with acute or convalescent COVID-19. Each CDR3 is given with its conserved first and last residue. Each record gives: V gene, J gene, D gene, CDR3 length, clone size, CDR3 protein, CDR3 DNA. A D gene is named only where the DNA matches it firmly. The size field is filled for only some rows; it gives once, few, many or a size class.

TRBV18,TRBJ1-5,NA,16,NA,CASSPQTGSSNQPQHF,TGTGCCAGCTCACCACAAACAGGTAGTAGCAATCAGCCCCAGCATTTT
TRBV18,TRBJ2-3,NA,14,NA,CASSLGLGTDTQYF,TGTGCCAGCTCACTGGGACTCGGCACAGATACGCAGTATTTT
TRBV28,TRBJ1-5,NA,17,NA,CASSLNQAPYSNQPQHF,TGTGCCAGCAGTTTGAATCAGGCCCCTTATAGCAATCAGCCCCAGCATTTT
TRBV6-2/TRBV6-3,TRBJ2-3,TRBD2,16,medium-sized,CASSYATSGPPDTQYF,TGTGCCAGCAGTTACGCGACTAGCGGACCCCCAGATACGCAGTATTTT
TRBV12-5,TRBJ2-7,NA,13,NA,CASGPGQTYEQYF,TGTGCTAGTGGTCCCGGACAGACCTACGAGCAGTACTTC
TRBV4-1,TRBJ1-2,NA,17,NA,CASSQDPRFGATYGYTF,TGCGCCAGCAGCCAAGACCCGCGCTTTGGAGCGACGTATGGCTACACCTTC
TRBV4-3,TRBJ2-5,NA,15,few,CASSQDRQWEQTQYF,TGCGCCAGCAGCCAAGACAGACAGTGGGAACAGACCCAGTACTTC
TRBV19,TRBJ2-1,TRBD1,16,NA,CASSPRPGQGANEQFF,TGTGCCAGTTCTCCCCGTCCGGGACAGGGGGCGAATGAGCAGTTCTTC
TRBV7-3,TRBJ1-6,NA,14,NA,CASSPGRAGSPLHF,TGTGCCAGCAGCCCCGGGAGGGCCGGTTCACCCCTCCACTTT
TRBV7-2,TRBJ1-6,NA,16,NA,CASSSASGPLGSPLHF,TGTGCCAGCAGCTCCGCCTCAGGCCCATTGGGTTCACCCCTCCACTTT
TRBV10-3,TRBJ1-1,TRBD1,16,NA,CAISETTGVLNTEAFF,TGTGCCATCAGTGAGACTACAGGGGTGTTGAACACTGAAGCTTTCTTT
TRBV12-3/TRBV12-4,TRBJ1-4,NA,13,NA,CASSLGGKGKLFF,TGTGCCAGCAGTTTAGGAGGGAAAGGAAAACTGTTTTTT
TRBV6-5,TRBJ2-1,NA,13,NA,CASSYGGYNEQFF,TGTGCCAGCAGTTACGGCGGTTACAATGAGCAGTTCTTC
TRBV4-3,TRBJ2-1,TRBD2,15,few,CASSQVGLAPNEQFF,TGCGCCAGCAGCCAAGTGGGACTAGCCCCCAATGAGCAGTTCTTC
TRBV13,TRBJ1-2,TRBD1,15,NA,CASSLTGRVRYGYTF,TGTGCCAGCAGCCTGACAGGGCGGGTCAGGTATGGCTACACCTTC
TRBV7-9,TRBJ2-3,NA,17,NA,CASSPFKSAVNTDTQYF,TGTGCCAGCAGCCCGTTTAAATCAGCGGTGAACACAGATACGCAGTATTTT
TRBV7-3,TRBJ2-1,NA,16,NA,CASSLALAATQGEQFF,TGTGCCAGCAGCTTAGCTCTAGCGGCGACACAGGGTGAGCAGTTCTTC
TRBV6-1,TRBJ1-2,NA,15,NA,CASSEAVPGDYGYTF,TGTGCCAGCAGTGAAGCGGTCCCGGGTGACTATGGCTACACCTTC
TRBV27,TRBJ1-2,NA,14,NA,CASSPFDSFGGYTF,TGTGCCAGCAGTCCTTTTGACAGTTTCGGGGGCTACACCTTC
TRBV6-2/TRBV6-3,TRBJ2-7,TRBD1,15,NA,CASSYRDRGPYEQYF,TGTGCCAGCAGTTACCGGGACAGGGGTCCCTACGAGCAGTACTTC
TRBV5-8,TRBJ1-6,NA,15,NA,CASSPWTAYNSPLHF,TGTGCCAGCAGTCCCTGGACAGCCTATAATTCACCCCTCCACTTT
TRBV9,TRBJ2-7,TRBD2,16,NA,CASSVTSGGGLGEQYF,TGTGCCAGCAGCGTTACTAGCGGGGGGGGACTGGGCGAGCAGTACTTC
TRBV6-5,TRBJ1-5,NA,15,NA,CASKKGGIRGQPQHF,TGTGCCAGCAAAAAGGGGGGGATACGTGGACAGCCCCAGCATTTT
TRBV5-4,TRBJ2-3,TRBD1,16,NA,CASSPPQGQGGDTQYF,TGTGCCAGCAGCCCGCCGCAGGGACAGGGGGGAGATACGCAGTATTTT
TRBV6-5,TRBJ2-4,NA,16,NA,CASSYSYRQAKNIQYF,TGTGCCAGCAGTTACTCGTACAGACAAGCCAAAAACATTCAGTACTTC
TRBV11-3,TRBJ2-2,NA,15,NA,CASSPRDSLTGELFF,TGTGCCAGCAGCCCTCGGGACTCTCTCACCGGGGAGCTGTTTTTT
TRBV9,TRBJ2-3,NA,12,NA,CASSDLTDTQYF,TGTGCCAGCAGCGATTTAACAGATACGCAGTATTTT
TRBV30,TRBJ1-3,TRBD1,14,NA,CAWNLDRARNTIYF,TGTGCCTGGAACTTAGACAGGGCTAGAAACACCATATATTTT
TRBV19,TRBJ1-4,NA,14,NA,CASKDTGPNEKLFF,TGTGCCAGTAAGGATACAGGTCCAAATGAAAAACTGTTTTTT
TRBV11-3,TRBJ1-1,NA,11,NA,CASSFSTEAFF,TGTGCCAGCAGCTTCAGCACTGAAGCTTTCTTT
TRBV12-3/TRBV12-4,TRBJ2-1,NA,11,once,CASSLNNEQFF,TGTGCCAGCAGCCTTAACAATGAGCAGTTCTTC
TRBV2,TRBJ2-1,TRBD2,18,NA,CASSEPPGGRVSYNEQFF,TGTGCCAGCAGTGAACCTCCGGGGGGGCGGGTCTCCTACAATGAGCAGTTCTTC